This TCR beta chain derives from a study of blood T cells in healthy people across ages. There are 14 residues in the CDR3. Trimming shortened V by 6 bases and J by 5 bases, and 17 bases separated the two germline ends. The germline V gene has CDR1 MNHNY and CDR2 SVGAGI (reference sequence). The sample holds a few counts of this clonotype. The second PCR ran roughly 6 to 12 cycles with a sample-barcoded 5' primer and J-beta primers. Unique molecular identifiers of 12 random nucleotides labeled each cDNA. TCRdb analysed the 5' RACE reads with MiXCR anew, one entry per CDR3 protein. The profile shows some 1.4 million distinct CDR3 sequences, about 40% of them singletons.

The chain links TRBV6-6 to TRBJ2-7; TRBD2 is a possible D gene (6 bases). The clonotype was recovered from a woman aged 18-29 years in good health. Source material: blood. The CDR3 sequence: CASRIGGETHEQYF. DNA of the CDR3: TGTGCCAGCAGAATTGGCGGGGAAACCCACGAGCAGTACTTC.